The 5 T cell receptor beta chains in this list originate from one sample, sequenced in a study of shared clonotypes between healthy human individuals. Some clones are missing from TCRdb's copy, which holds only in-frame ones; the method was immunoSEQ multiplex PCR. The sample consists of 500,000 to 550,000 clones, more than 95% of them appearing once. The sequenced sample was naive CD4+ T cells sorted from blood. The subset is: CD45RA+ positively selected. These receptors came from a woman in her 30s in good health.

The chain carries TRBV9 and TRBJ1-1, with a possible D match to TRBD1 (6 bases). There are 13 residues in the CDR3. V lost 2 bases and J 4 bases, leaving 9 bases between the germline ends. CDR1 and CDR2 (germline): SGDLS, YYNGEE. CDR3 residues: CASSVQGGTEAFF. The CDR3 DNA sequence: TGTGCCAGCAGCGTCCAAGGGGGCACTGAAGCTTTCTTT.

The CDR3 coding sequence is TGTGCCAGCAGCTCACTAGCGGGACCACCCTACGAGCAGTACTTC. It encodes CASSSLAGPPYEQYF. The rearrangement joins TRBV7-8 to TRBJ2-7, with TRBD2 matching 10 bases. Germline CDR1 is SGHVS and CDR2 is FQNEAQ. V was clipped by 4 bases and J by 2 bases; unmatched bases: 5. The CDR3 extends over 15 amino acids. The variable domain in full, completed from reference TRBV7-8 and TRBJ2-7, reads GAGVSQSPRYKVAKRGQDVALRCDPISGHVSLFWYQQALGQGPEFLTYFQNEAQLDKSGLPSDRFFAERPEGSVSTLKIQRTQQEDSAVYLCASSSLAGPPYEQYFGPGTRLTVT.

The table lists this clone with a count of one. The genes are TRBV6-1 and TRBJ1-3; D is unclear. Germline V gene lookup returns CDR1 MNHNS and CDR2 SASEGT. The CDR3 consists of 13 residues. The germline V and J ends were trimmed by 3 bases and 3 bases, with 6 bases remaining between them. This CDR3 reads CASSEAVGNTIYF. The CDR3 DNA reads TGTGCCAGCAGTGAGGCAGTTGGAAACACCATATATTTT.

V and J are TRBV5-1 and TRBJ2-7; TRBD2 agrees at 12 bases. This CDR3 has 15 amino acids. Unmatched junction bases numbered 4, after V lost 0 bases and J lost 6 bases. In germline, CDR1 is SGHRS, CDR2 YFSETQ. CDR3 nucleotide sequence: TGCGCCAGCAGCTTGGGAGGGACTAGCGGGTTCGAGCAGTACTTC. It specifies CASSLGGTSGFEQYF.

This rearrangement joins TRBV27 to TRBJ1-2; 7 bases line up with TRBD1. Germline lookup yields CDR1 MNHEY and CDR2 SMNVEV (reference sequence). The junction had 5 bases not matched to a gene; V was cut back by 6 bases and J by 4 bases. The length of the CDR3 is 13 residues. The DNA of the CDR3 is TGTGCCAGCAGGACAGGGCCAGGCTATGGCTACACCTTC. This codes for CASRTGPGYGYTF.